Sequencing of this TCR beta chain was carried out in a study of glioma-infiltrating T cells. Study results and limitations: CDR3 overlap between tissue and blood was very small. Non-neoplastic patients had below-expected tissue-blood divergence, while all gliomas exceeded expectation.

CDR3 length: 14 residues. Deletions cut 4 bases from V and 5 bases from J, with 14 bases between. Germline V gene data show CDR1 as WNHNN and CDR2 as SYGVQD (reference sequence). Comments on this clonotype: Its antigen is as yet unknown.

The iRepertoire nested amplicon-rescue multiplex PCR amplified TCR alpha and beta CDR3s from RNA. Input was roughly 100-450 ng of tissue mRNA or PBMC total RNA. TCRdb itself ran the multiplex PCR reads through MiXCR, one entry per CDR3 protein. Seen here are 85,000 to 110,000 distinct CDR3 sequences, around 28% observed once, and the top ten hold 40% to 45%. This chain joins TRBV10-1 and TRBJ1-1; D not resolved. The material sequenced was glioma tissue, nonneoplastic brain tissue, or PBMCs (not recorded which). The TCR sequence derives from a human donor with low-grade glioma or glioblastoma, undergoing nonglioma brain surgery, or in good health (not recorded which). CDR3: CASSGVGGETEAFF. The CDR3 DNA follows: TGCGCCAGCAGTGGGGTCGGAGGAGAAACTGAAGCTTTCTTT.